This TCR beta chain was identified during a study of OX40 agonist ivuxolimab in advanced cancers. V was cut by 2 bases and J by 3 bases, with 11 bases left in between. The CDR3 sequence is 15 residues long. Germline CDR1 LGHNA, CDR2 YNFKEQ. TCRdb keeps only in-frame clones here, not all; method: immunoSEQ multiplex PCR. The data show 25,000 to 35,000 clones, with roughly 86% seen just once and under 30% held by the top ten. The starting material was CD4+ or CD8+ T cells sorted from blood, obtained in a trial of the OX40 agonist ivuxolimab. This chain joins TRBV4-2 and TRBJ2-1; perhaps TRBD2 as D (5 bases). This receptor was identified in an adult with an advanced solid tumor such as melanoma, head and neck, liver or kidney cancer. The CDR3 here is CASSQTYRDYNEQFF. CDR3 DNA sequence: TGTGCCAGCAGCCAAACCTACCGGGACTACAATGAGCAGTTCTTC.